This T cell receptor (beta chain) comes out of a study of blood T cell repertoires in COVID-19. Across the study: T cells, B-cell-depleted T cells, or PBMCs supplied cDNA or gDNA.

The V and J ends lost 4 bases and 6 bases, in that order; junction bases with no gene match: 10. The germline V gene has CDR1 MNHEY and CDR2 SMNVEV (reference sequence). The CDR3 is 16 amino acids. Methods used by the authors: Researchers report that nucleated cell counts were estimated from reference gene primer amplification. TCRdb keeps only in-frame clones here, not all; method: immunoSEQ multiplex PCR. The V and J calls and the clone size are those of that table, but D and trimming were determined from the DNA. The sample carries fewer than 150,000 clones, about 91% recorded once. The material sequenced was peripheral blood. The V call is TRBV27, the J call TRBJ2-3; 10 bases align to TRBD1. The sequence derives from a human donor in a cohort sampled during active COVID-19. Here the CDR3 reads CASSSTGTGEADTQYF. Here the CDR3 DNA reads TGTGCCAGCAGTTCAACCGGGACAGGGGAAGCGGATACGCAGTATTTT.